This T cell receptor beta chain is drawn from a study of CD8 T cells in ankylosing spondylitis. Study-wide points: With a CD8+ phenotype, disease-linked clones were relatively rare in peripheral blood.

Concerning this clonotype: Antigen specificity is unknown.

Trimming cost V 3 bases and J 6 bases; bases outside gene matches: 6. Germline V gives CDR1 DFQATT, CDR2 SNEGSKA (reference sequence). This CDR3 has 14 amino acids. TCRdb analysed the 5' RACE reads with MiXCR anew, one entry per CDR3 protein. The data show some 200,000 distinct CDR3 sequences, more than 25% seen once. This chain joins TRBV20-1 and TRBJ2-4, with TRBD2 identical over 9 bases. This sequence originates from a male donor with ankylosing spondylitis or in good health (not recorded which). The material sequenced was blood, either unsorted or a sorted T cell fraction (not recorded which). The chain's CDR3 is CSARTREGINIQYF. CDR3 in DNA: TGCAGTGCTAGGACGCGGGAGGGCATAAACATTCAGTACTTC.